Below are 29 T cell receptor beta chains sequenced from a single sample in a study of regulatory T cells in long-lasting Graves disease. Construction of the TCR beta libraries employed iRepertoire HTBI primers in conjunction with Arm-PCR of CDR3 regions. TCRdb independently ran MiXCR on the multiplex PCR reads; one entry per CDR3 protein. The sample lists 650,000 to 850,000 distinct CDR3 sequences, about 30% occurring once. Indicated time point: persistent/refractory GD, antithyroid drugs over 5 years with positive TRAb. Preparation of the TCR library used RNA extracted from PBMCs. This material consisted of peripheral blood mononuclear cells (PBMCs), taken when the disease was refractory, from a patient treated with antithyroid drugs. The receptors originated from a female donor with Graves disease.

This clonotype was counted a few times. The chain combines TRBV15 with TRBJ1-5; weak D call: TRBD1 (6 bases). The V and J ends lost 0 bases and 3 bases respectively, with 18 bases between them. CDR1 and CDR2 from the germline V gene are LNHNV and YYDKDF (reference sequence). The CDR3 is 18 residues long. CDR3: CATSRDGDLTGINQPQHF. CDR3 bases: TGTGCCACCAGCAGAGATGGAGACCTAACAGGGATCAATCAGCCCCAGCATTTT.

The chain links TRBV18 to TRBJ1-2, with D possibly being TRBD1 (5 bases). The ends were cut back, 2 bases at V and 3 bases at J, with 13 bases in the middle. The CDR3 contains 15 residues. CDR1 and CDR2 (germline): KGHSH, LQKENI. The chain's CDR3 is CASSPGFGQHYGYTF. The CDR3 nucleotides are TGTGCCAGCTCACCAGGTTTTGGACAACACTATGGCTACACCTTC.

The rearrangement uses TRBV5-1 and TRBJ1-1; D possibly corresponds to TRBD1 (6 bases). Germline lookup yields CDR1 SGHRS and CDR2 YFSETQ. Trimming cost V 4 bases and J 0 bases, with 10 bases left between them. The CDR3 has 14 residues. The CDR3 loop reads CASSHTGMNTEAFF. CDR3 in DNA: TGCGCCAGCAGCCACACAGGGATGAACACTGAAGCTTTCTTT.

This sequence joins TRBV19 and TRBJ1-5, with 7 bases matching TRBD1. The length of the CDR3 is 15 residues. Trimming cost V 5 bases and J 1 base; bases outside gene matches: 5. The germline gives CDR1 LNHDA, CDR2 SQIVND (reference sequence). CDR3 sequence: CASSSPGGSNQPQHF. CDR3 nucleotides: TGTGCCAGTAGTTCCCCAGGGGGGAGCAATCAGCCCCAGCATTTT.

This rearrangement joins TRBV5-4 to TRBJ1-1, with D unresolved. V was cut by 4 bases and J by 6 bases, with 13 bases left in between. The CDR3 covers 13 residues. The germline V gene encodes CDR1 SGHNT and CDR2 YYREEE (reference sequence). CDR3 loop: CASSPQNQAEAFF. Here the CDR3 DNA reads TGTGCCAGCAGCCCTCAAAACCAAGCTGAAGCTTTCTTT.

This clonotype came up a few times. V is TRBV3-1 and J is TRBJ1-2; D is possibly TRBD1 (5 bases). Looked up from germline, CDR1 is LGHDT and CDR2 is YNNKEL (reference sequence). Deletions cut 1 base from V and 4 bases from J, with 10 bases between. The length of the CDR3 is 14 residues. CDR3 DNA sequence: TGTGCCAGCAGCCAAGGGGGACCGATCTATGGCTACACCTTC. Its protein product is CASSQGGPIYGYTF.

The chain links TRBV10-3 to TRBJ2-7; D gene uncertain. The germline gives CDR1 ENHRY, CDR2 SYGVKD. The V gene lost 4 bases and the J gene lost 0 bases, with 10 bases spanning the gap. The CDR3 consists of 14 residues. DNA of the CDR3: TGTGCCATCAGTGGGAAACAAAGCTCCTACGAGCAGTACTTC. Amino acids: CAISGKQSSYEQYF.

V and J are TRBV27 and TRBJ1-2, with D uncertain. CDR1 and CDR2 from the germline V gene are MNHEY and SMNVEV (reference sequence). The CDR3 is 14 amino acids. Between the trimmed V and J ends, which lost 3 bases and 6 bases, there was a span of 14 bases. The CDR3 bases are TGTGCCAGCAGTTTCGGGATAGGGTCACATGGCTACACCTTC. Its protein is CASSFGIGSHGYTF.

This chain links TRBV7-3 with TRBJ1-2; D may be TRBD1 (6 bases). CDR3 length equals 13 residues. The V and J ends lost 2 bases and 7 bases respectively, with 11 bases between them. The germline gives CDR1 SGHTA, CDR2 FQGTGA. The CDR3 spells CASSLGNRVGYTF. DNA for the CDR3: TGTGCCAGCAGCTTAGGAAACAGGGTTGGCTACACCTTC.

The rearrangement joins TRBV6-2 or TRBV6-3 to TRBJ1-5; 9 nucleotides match TRBD1. The CDR3 length is 18 residues. Germline CDR1 and CDR2: MNHEY and SVGEGT. Trimming took 5 bases from V and 5 from J; bases not matched to a gene: 16. The CDR3 region is CASSEWGMGQGVDQPQHF. For the CDR3, the DNA is TGTGCCAGCAGTGAATGGGGTATGGGACAGGGAGTAGATCAGCCCCAGCATTTT.

The gene calls are TRBV27 and TRBJ2-1, with 11 bases matching TRBD2. Trimming at V came to 8 bases and at J to 8 bases, leaving 17 bases not matched to a gene. Per the germline V gene, CDR1 is MNHEY and CDR2 is SMNVEV (reference sequence). The CDR3 sequence is 17 residues long. In DNA form, the CDR3 reads TGTGCCAGCGGAAGGCCTATAGCGGGAGGGCCTGGGGATGAGCAGTTCTTC. Residues: CASGRPIAGGPGDEQFF.

The CDR3 DNA is TGTGCCAGCTCACGGTTGGAGCCGAAAAATTCACCCCTCCACTTT. This sequence encodes CASSRLEPKNSPLHF. The chain uses TRBV18 and TRBJ1-6; no clear D. From germline, CDR1 is KGHSH and CDR2 LQKENI. Between the trimmed V and J ends, which lost 4 bases and 7 bases, there was a span of 14 bases. This CDR3 has 15 amino acids.

This clonotype was found once. The chain links TRBV28 to TRBJ1-1, with 9 bases lining up with TRBD1. CDR1 is MDHEN and CDR2 is SYDVKM in the germline V gene. Trimming cost V 2 bases and J 10 bases; bases outside gene matches: 5. The CDR3 spans 13 residues. The CDR3, as DNA: TGTGCCAGCAGTTTACCGGGACAGGGACGAGCTTTCTTT. Amino acids: CASSLPGQGRAFF.

The chain carries TRBV10-1 and TRBJ2-3, with 16 bases lining up with TRBD2. The V gene's germline CDR1 is WNHNN and CDR2 SYGVQD (reference sequence). The trim removed 4 bases at V and 0 bases at J, leaving 7 bases unmatched. There are 19 residues in the CDR3. The CDR3 DNA reads TGCGCCAGCAGTGGGACGGGACTAGCGGGAGGGCCTAGCACAGATACGCAGTATTTT. Amino acids: CASSGTGLAGGPSTDTQYF.

This clonotype was recorded once. The chain recombines TRBV5-5 with TRBJ1-5; 7 bases match TRBD1. CDR3 length equals 16 residues. V was clipped by 4 bases and J by 1 base; unmatched bases: 8. The V gene's germline CDR1 is SGHKS and CDR2 YYEKEE (reference sequence). CDR3 DNA sequence: TGTGCCAGCAGCCCCGCGACAGGGAGAAGCAATCAGCCCCAGCATTTT. It translates to CASSPATGRSNQPQHF.

This clonotype was detected ten times or more. This chain joins TRBV7-2 and TRBJ1-1; D ambiguous. Germline values: CDR1 SGHTA, CDR2 FQGNSA. The V and J ends lost 0 bases and 1 base respectively, with 6 bases between them. The CDR3 is 14 amino acids. The DNA for the CDR3 is TGTGCCAGCAGCTTAGCAGTGAGGAACACTGAAGCTTTCTTT. It yields the protein CASSLAVRNTEAFF.

This rearrangement joins TRBV6-5 to TRBJ1-2, with 10 positions matching TRBD1. Germline lookup yields CDR1 MNHEY and CDR2 SVGAGI. Losses at the gene ends were 1 base for V and 7 bases for J; bases not matched to a gene: 6. This CDR3 has 15 amino acids. This chain's CDR3 is CASSYLSGQGIGYTF. The DNA of the CDR3 is TGTGCCAGCAGTTACTTGTCGGGACAGGGGATTGGCTACACCTTC.

This clonotype occurred many times. V usage is TRBV12-3 or TRBV12-4 and J usage is TRBJ1-1, with TRBD1 identical over 10 bases. With V trimmed by 5 bases and J by 5 bases, 8 bases remained unmatched. The CDR3 is made up of 15 amino acids. The CDR3 region is CASSSGTGVGTEAFF. The CDR3 nucleotides read TGTGCCAGCAGTAGTGGGACAGGGGTAGGGACTGAAGCTTTCTTT.

The J gene is TRBJ1-6, the V gene TRBV10-3, with D tentatively TRBD1 (6 bases). This CDR3 region has 14 residues. Between the trimmed V and J ends, which lost 6 bases and 0 bases, there was a span of 6 bases. Germline CDR1 reads ENHRY; CDR2 reads SYGVKD. The CDR3 bases are TGTGCCATCAGGGACAGCTCCTATAATTCACCCCTCCACTTT. Translation: CAIRDSSYNSPLHF.

In this sample, this clonotype turned up a few times. V and J are TRBV20-1 and TRBJ2-1; 11 nucleotides line up with TRBD2. V trimming: 8 bases; J trimming: 6 bases; junction bases outside the gene matches: 9. CDR1 is DFQATT, CDR2 SNEGSKA, per germline (reference sequence). The CDR3 sequence is 14 residues long. CDR3 sequence reads: CSLISGRAFNEQFF. In DNA, the CDR3 is TGCAGTCTTATTAGCGGGAGGGCCTTCAATGAGCAGTTCTTC.

The J gene is TRBJ1-4, the V gene TRBV19; D perhaps matches TRBD1 (6 bases). Trimming took off 7 bases at V and 4 bases at J, with 16 bases between the two ends. Germline V lookup: CDR1 LNHDA, CDR2 SQIVND (reference sequence). CDR3 length: 15 residues. The DNA of the CDR3 is TGTGCCAGTAAATTCGCGGCAGGGGTTAATGAAAAACTGTTTTTT. It translates to CASKFAAGVNEKLFF.

This chain uses TRBV12-3 or TRBV12-4 with TRBJ1-2; D remains unclear. Between the trimmed V and J ends, which lost 6 bases and 1 base, there was a span of 9 bases. This CDR3 contains 13 residues. The CDR3 DNA sequence: TGTGCCAGCAGAATCAGCCTTAACTATGGCTACACCTTC. Translated: CASRISLNYGYTF.

V gene TRBV20-1 combines with J gene TRBJ2-3; TRBD1 aligns across 8 bases. The V and J ends lost 5 bases and 6 bases, in that order; junction bases with no gene match: 13. CDR1 DFQATT and CDR2 SNEGSKA come from the germline V gene (reference sequence). The length of the CDR3 is 15 residues. CDR3 in amino acids: CSASRAGTGGDTQYF. CDR3 coding DNA: TGCAGTGCTTCCAGAGCCGGGACAGGAGGGGATACGCAGTATTTT.

The J gene is TRBJ2-7, the V gene TRBV30; 8 bases agree with TRBD2. CDR1 and CDR2 from the germline V gene are GTSNPN and SVGIG (reference sequence). CDR3 length: 14 residues. V lost 3 bases to trimming and J lost 3 bases; unmatched junction nucleotides: 7. CDR3 DNA sequence: TGTGCCTGGAGGAAGATAGCGGGATGCTACGAGCAGTACTTC. It specifies CAWRKIAGCYEQYF.

In its sample, this clonotype was seen a few times. The chain uses TRBV29-1 and TRBJ1-1; TRBD1 aligns across 8 bases. The CDR3 consists of 18 residues. After removal of 0 bases from V and 0 bases from J, the junction contained 12 bases not matched to a gene. Germline loops: CDR1 SQVTM, CDR2 ANQGSEA. The CDR3 is CSVEDLRRTGIMNTEAFF. The CDR3 nucleotides read TGCAGCGTTGAAGATCTTCGAAGGACAGGGATAATGAACACTGAAGCTTTCTTT. Full variable domain (outside the CDR3, taken from reference TRBV29-1 and TRBJ1-1): SAVISQKPSRDICQRGTSLTIQCQVDSQVTMMFWYRQQPGQSLTLIATANQGSEATYESGFVIDKFPISRPNLTFSTLTVSNMSPEDSSIYLCSVEDLRRTGIMNTEAFFGQGTRLTVV.

In this sample, this clonotype turned up a few times. The chain combines TRBV7-3 with TRBJ1-2; no clear D. The CDR3 is made up of 14 amino acids. V shed 2 bases and J shed 8 bases, with 15 bases lying between them. Germline lookup yields CDR1 SGHTA and CDR2 FQGTGA. In DNA, the CDR3 is TGTGCCAGCAGCTTACCTGGTGCCTCGGGGGGCTACACCTTC. It translates to CASSLPGASGGYTF.

This clonotype showed up just a few times. CDR3 bases: TGTGCCAGCAGCTTAGTTCGACTTAACACCGGGGAGCTGTTTTTT. Its translation: CASSLVRLNTGELFF. This sequence joins TRBV7-2 and TRBJ2-2; D unresolved. The germline CDR1 and CDR2 sequences are SGHTA and FQGNSA. V was clipped by 1 base and J by 2 bases, with 8 bases between them. CDR3 length: 15 residues.

There are many counts of this clonotype. The chain couples TRBV28 to TRBJ1-6, with TRBD1 matching 7 bases. Trimming took 4 bases from V and 8 from J; bases not matched to a gene: 8. Germline CDR1 is MDHEN and CDR2 is SYDVKM. This CDR3 region has 15 residues. CDR3 sequence reads: CASSSNRGSYSPLHF. CDR3 coding DNA: TGTGCCAGCAGTTCGAACAGGGGAAGCTATTCACCCCTCCACTTT.

The J gene is TRBJ1-4, the V gene TRBV28; 9 nucleotides agree with TRBD1. Germline lookup yields CDR1 MDHEN and CDR2 SYDVKM. CDR3 size: 15 residues. V trimming: 5 bases; J trimming: 8 bases; junction bases outside the gene matches: 9. In nucleotides, the CDR3 is TGTGCCAGCAGTAGTCCCGGGACAGGGAGGGAAAAACTGTTTTTT. It translates to CASSSPGTGREKLFF.